These 27 T cell receptor beta chains originate from one sample sequenced in a study of T cell repertoires in cytomegalovirus infection. TCRdb re-called the reads with MiXCR, one entry per CDR3 protein. The repertoire holds 490,000 or so distinct CDR3 sequences, with around 11% as singletons. Material: PBMCs. The receptors originated from a human donor in good health (CMV status not recorded). Some clones in this sample may be carry-over from other donors' samples.

This clonotype was detected many times. The chain has TRBV7-8 and TRBJ2-2, with D possibly being TRBD2 (6 bases). CDR3 length: 16 amino acids. Trimming stripped 4 bases from V and 0 bases from J, with 12 bases between. CDR1 SGHVS and CDR2 FQNEAQ come from the germline V gene. The CDR3 DNA sequence: TGTGCCAGCAGCTCTGGGGCGGGGACGAACACCGGGGAGCTGTTTTTT. Residues: CASSSGAGTNTGELFF.

This rearrangement joins TRBV3-1 to TRBJ1-6; TRBD1 is a possible D gene (5 bases). Trimming shortened V by 4 bases and J by 3 bases, and 16 bases separated the two germline ends. This CDR3 is built from 17 residues. CDR1 and CDR2 (germline): LGHDT, YNNKEL (reference sequence). In DNA form, the CDR3 reads TGTGCCAGCAGCCTCGGTGCCGGGGGGAACTATAATTCACCCCTCCACTTT. Encoded protein: CASSLGAGGNYNSPLHF.

This sequence joins TRBV2 and TRBJ2-7; D might be TRBD2 (6 bases). CDR3 length equals 14 residues. The germline V gene encodes CDR1 SNHLY and CDR2 FYNNEI. V lost 6 bases and J lost 4, with 16 bases in between. As DNA, the CDR3 is TGTGCCAGCAGGAGACTAGGGGTCGAGTACGAGCAGTACTTC. This gives the protein CASRRLGVEYEQYF.

This clonotype was recorded many times. This rearrangement joins TRBV15 to TRBJ1-2; D is unclear. The CDR3 runs to 13 residues. CDR1 is LNHNV, CDR2 YYDKDF, per germline (reference sequence). The V end lost 4 bases, the J end lost 2 bases, and 8 bases lay between the germline ends. The CDR3 sequence is CATSTAVNYGYTF. DNA of the CDR3: TGTGCCACCAGCACCGCAGTAAACTATGGCTACACCTTC.

The chain links TRBV12-3 or TRBV12-4 to TRBJ1-4, with D unresolved. CDR3 length: 14 residues. V lost 7 bases to trimming and J lost 8 bases, with 17 bases between them. CDR3 nucleotide sequence: TGTGCCAGCACCCTGTGGGCAGCCGAGGAAAAACTGTTTTTT. Encoded protein: CASTLWAAEEKLFF.

This clonotype was seen at least ten times. The chain recombines TRBV20-1 with TRBJ1-4; D ambiguous. Per germline, CDR1 DFQATT and CDR2 SNEGSKA (reference sequence). The CDR3 length is 17 residues. V was pared by 0 bases and J by 1 base, with 15 bases between. This CDR3 reads CSAREAFRSETNEKLFF. The CDR3 DNA sequence: TGCAGTGCTAGAGAAGCTTTCAGGTCGGAAACTAATGAAAAACTGTTTTTT.

In its sample, this clonotype was seen a few times. This chain joins TRBV15 and TRBJ2-5; 7 nucleotides align to TRBD2. Germline V gene sequence: CDR1 LNHNV, CDR2 YYDKDF (reference sequence). The CDR3 consists of 14 residues. After removal of 1 base from V and 5 bases from J, the junction contained 4 bases not matched to a gene. In nucleotides, the CDR3 is TGTGCCACCAGCAGAGGGTGGGAGGGGGAGACCCAGTACTTC. As protein: CATSRGWEGETQYF. The entire variable domain, with the rest obtained from reference TRBV15 and TRBJ2-5, is as follows: DAMVIQNPRYQVTQFGKPVTLSCSQTLNHNVMYWYQQKSSQAPKLLFHYYDKDFNNEADTPDNFQSRRPNTSFCFLDIRSPGLGDTAMYLCATSRGWEGETQYFGPGTRLLVL.

This clonotype showed up many times. V and J are TRBV7-2 and TRBJ2-1, with a weak D call TRBD2 (5 bases). This CDR3 contains 13 residues. V gave up 6 bases and J gave up 5 bases, with 11 bases separating them. The V gene's germline CDR1 is SGHTA and CDR2 FQGNSA. The DNA for the CDR3 is TGTGCCAGCAGGGAAACTAGGAACAATGAGCAGTTCTTC. Its protein product is CASRETRNNEQFF.

The table lists this clonotype with a few counts. The chain employs TRBV20-1 and TRBJ2-7, with 8 bases fitting TRBD2. The CDR3 totals 16 residues. The ends lost 3 bases at V and 0 bases at J; junction bases unmatched: 10. Germline CDR1 DFQATT, CDR2 SNEGSKA (reference sequence). DNA for the CDR3: TGCAGTGCTAGTCAGGCTAGCGGGTTAAGCTCCTACGAGCAGTACTTC. This translates into CSASQASGLSSYEQYF.

The V gene is TRBV19, the J gene TRBJ1-2, with D possibly being TRBD1 (5 bases). The CDR3 covers 13 residues. Deletions cut 7 bases from V and 5 bases from J, with 14 bases between. Germline V gene sequence: CDR1 LNHDA, CDR2 SQIVND (reference sequence). The CDR3 loop is CASTRDRYYGYTF. In nucleotides, the CDR3 is TGTGCCAGTACCCGGGACCGATATTATGGCTACACCTTC. Using reference TRBV19 and TRBJ1-2 for the parts outside the CDR3, the full variable domain is DGGITQSPKYLFRKEGQNVTLSCEQNLNHDAMYWYRQDPGQGLRLIYYSQIVNDFQKGDIAEGYSVSREKKESFPLTVTSAQKNPTAFYLCASTRDRYYGYTFGSGTRLTVV.

This clonotype was seen many times. The rearrangement uses TRBV28 and TRBJ2-7; 16 bases match TRBD2. V trimming: 2 bases; J trimming: 3 bases; junction bases outside the gene matches: 7. The germline CDR1 and CDR2 sequences are MDHEN and SYDVKM. The CDR3 is 18 amino acids. CDR3 sequence reads: CASSLIAGLAGGGYEQYF. The CDR3 DNA is TGTGCCAGCAGTTTAATTGCGGGACTAGCGGGAGGGGGCTACGAGCAGTACTTC.

This clonotype came up many times. J is TRBJ2-1 and V is TRBV12-3 or TRBV12-4, with 14 bases fitting TRBD2. This CDR3 region has 14 residues. With 8 bases clipped from V and 6 bases from J, the junction kept 3 bases outside the gene matches. The CDR3 DNA reads TGTGCCAGCTCGGGACTAGCGGGAGTCAATGAGCAGTTCTTC. Its translation is CASSGLAGVNEQFF.

This clonotype was picked up a small number of times. This chain joins TRBV4-2 and TRBJ2-1, with TRBD2 matching 7 bases. This CDR3 has 12 amino acids. Germline V CDR1 and CDR2: LGHNA, YNFKEQ. Unmatched junction bases numbered 4, after V lost 1 base and J lost 13 bases. CDR3: CASSQGRGNQFF. In DNA form, the CDR3 reads TGTGCCAGCAGCCAAGGGCGGGGGAATCAGTTCTTC.

This clonotype has ten or more counts. This chain joins TRBV19 and TRBJ2-4; tentatively, D is TRBD1 or TRBD2 (5 bases each). Between the trimmed V and J ends, which lost 1 base and 6 bases, there was a span of 10 bases. Germline V gene sequence: CDR1 LNHDA, CDR2 SQIVND (reference sequence). This CDR3 is built from 14 residues. In nucleotides, the CDR3 is TGTGCCAGTAGTATAGTGGGACCGTTAAACATTCAGTACTTC. As protein: CASSIVGPLNIQYF. The full variable domain, its missing parts supplied by reference TRBV19 and TRBJ2-4, is DGGITQSPKYLFRKEGQNVTLSCEQNLNHDAMYWYRQDPGQGLRLIYYSQIVNDFQKGDIAEGYSVSREKKESFPLTVTSAQKNPTAFYLCASSIVGPLNIQYFGAGTRLSVL.

Turning to this clonotype: At one end the junction does not follow the germline gene, possibly because of a read error. The chain uses TRBV15 and TRBJ2-7, with D tentatively TRBD1 (6 bases). CDR1 is LNHNV, CDR2 YYDKDF, per germline (reference sequence). The CDR3 sequence is 15 residues long. The CDR3 protein is CASSRGLKGAYEQYF. The CDR3 DNA is TGTGCCTCCAGCAGGGGTCTTAAAGGGGCCTACGAGCAGTACTTC.

In this sample, this clonotype turned up many times. The genes are TRBV7-2 and TRBJ2-7; 12 bases are shared with TRBD2. There are 15 residues in the CDR3. The J segment lost 2 bases and the V segment lost 1 base, leaving 0 bases of the junction unmatched. CDR1 and CDR2 (germline): SGHTA, FQGNSA. The chain's CDR3 is CASSLGLAGAYEQYF. CDR3 bases: TGTGCCAGCAGCTTAGGACTAGCGGGGGCCTACGAGCAGTACTTC.

This clonotype has only a few counts. The chain carries TRBV6-2 or TRBV6-3 and TRBJ2-3; maybe TRBD1 (5 bases). CDR3 length equals 12 residues. In germline, CDR1 is MNHEY, CDR2 SVGEGT. Trimming pared 6 bases from V and 5 bases from J, leaving 9 bases between. CDR3 sequence: CASRGPKDTQYF. In nucleotides, the CDR3 is TGTGCCAGCAGGGGGCCAAAAGATACGCAGTATTTT.

Many counts were recorded for this clonotype. This chain uses TRBV3-1 with TRBJ1-6; D possibly corresponds to TRBD1 (6 bases). This CDR3 comprises 16 residues. CDR1 and CDR2 from the germline V gene are LGHDT and YNNKEL (reference sequence). Trimming stripped 5 bases from V and 0 bases from J, with 11 bases between. The CDR3 region is CASSNSDSSYNSPLHF. The CDR3 DNA sequence: TGTGCCAGCAGCAACTCGGACAGCTCCTATAATTCACCCCTCCACTTT.

This clonotype was seen repeatedly, ten times or more. This sequence joins TRBV27 and TRBJ2-7; TRBD1 might be the D (5 bases). Germline-derived CDR1 and CDR2 are MNHEY and SMNVEV (reference sequence). Deletions cut 10 bases from V and 3 bases from J, with 13 bases between. The CDR3 is 12 amino acids. CDR3 residues: CATKGAVYEQYF. The CDR3 DNA is TGTGCCACCAAAGGGGCAGTCTACGAGCAGTACTTC.

This clonotype was seen many times. The chain has TRBV11-3 and TRBJ2-1; D may be TRBD2 (5 bases). Per the germline V gene, CDR1 is SGHNT and CDR2 is YENEEA. The CDR3 length is 15 residues. The V end was cut by 5 bases, the J end by 4 bases, with 15 bases between. Written as DNA, the CDR3 is TGTGCCAGCAGCCCAGAGTCAACGGGGTACAATGAGCAGTTCTTC. Encoded protein: CASSPESTGYNEQFF.

V gene TRBV5-1 combines with J gene TRBJ1-2; D unresolved. V lost 0 bases and J 4 bases, leaving 7 bases between the germline ends. In germline, CDR1 is SGHRS, CDR2 YFSETQ. The CDR3 is made up of 13 amino acids. The CDR3 DNA reads as TGCGCCAGCAGCTTGGACAGCCCCTATGGCTACACCTTC. It is translated as CASSLDSPYGYTF.

This clonotype was recorded at least ten times. V usage is TRBV5-6 and J usage is TRBJ1-1; D unresolved. The ends were cut back, 5 bases at V and 3 bases at J, with 14 bases in the middle. Germline values: CDR1 SGHDT, CDR2 YYEEEE. This CDR3 is 14 amino acids long. The chain's CDR3 is CASRPGRRHTEAFF. The CDR3 DNA is TGTGCCAGCAGGCCGGGGAGAAGACACACTGAAGCTTTCTTT.

This clonotype showed up many times. The DNA of the CDR3 is TGCGCCAGCAGCTTATCGGGACAGGGGACCGAGCAGTACTTC. Its translation is CASSLSGQGTEQYF. The chain links TRBV5-1 to TRBJ2-7; 10 bases match TRBD1. CDR1 is SGHRS, CDR2 YFSETQ, per germline. This CDR3 has 14 residues. Trimming removed 2 bases from V and 6 bases from J; junction bases left unmatched: 5.

This clonotype was picked up many times. The chain recombines TRBV5-4 with TRBJ2-3, with 9 bases matching TRBD2. The CDR3 consists of 14 residues. From germline, CDR1 is SGHNT and CDR2 YYREEE (reference sequence). V lost 1 base, J lost 4 bases, and 1 base stayed unmatched. CDR3 in amino acids: CASSLRLAADTQYF. In nucleotides, the CDR3 is TGTGCCAGCAGCTTGCGACTAGCGGCAGATACGCAGTATTTT.

The chain couples TRBV28 to TRBJ2-3; TRBD2 matches 10 bases. Germline CDR1 MDHEN, CDR2 SYDVKM. The junction had 6 bases not matched to a gene; V was cut back by 4 bases and J by 2 bases. This CDR3 is 16 amino acids long. The CDR3 reads CASSSGLAVDTDTQYF. CDR3 nucleotides: TGTGCCAGCAGTTCAGGACTAGCGGTCGACACAGATACGCAGTATTTT.

This chain links TRBV5-4 with TRBJ2-1; TRBD1 matches 8 bases. Germline CDR1 SGHNT, CDR2 YYREEE (reference sequence). This CDR3 is built from 16 residues. V gave up 0 bases and J gave up 5 bases; unmatched junction bases: 7. The CDR3 here is CASSLAGGQGDNEQFF. In DNA, the CDR3 is TGTGCCAGCAGCTTGGCTGGCGGACAGGGCGACAATGAGCAGTTCTTC.

The chain combines TRBV29-1 with TRBJ2-7; TRBD1 matches at 7 bases. V lost 4 bases, J lost 1 base, and 1 base stayed unmatched. There are 12 residues in the CDR3. Germline V gives CDR1 SQVTM, CDR2 ANQGSEA. CDR3 amino acids: CSVGQGSYEQYF. In DNA form, the CDR3 reads TGCAGCGTTGGACAGGGATCCTACGAGCAGTACTTC.